Each of the 17 T cell receptor beta chains below was sequenced from the same sample in a study of technical replicates of blood from a handful of donors. Produced via immunoSEQ multiplex PCR; TCRdb's table is partial and in-frame only. There are 75,000 to 85,000 clones in the sample; approximately 94% occur only once, and roughly 0.36% lies in the top ten. The sample comprised T cells isolated from PBMCs. These receptors were collected from a human donor in good health.

The V gene is TRBV15, the J gene TRBJ1-1; D perhaps matches TRBD1 (6 bases). V was clipped by 0 bases and J by 1 base, with 12 bases between them. The CDR3 is 16 amino acids. Germline lookup yields CDR1 LNHNV and CDR2 YYDKDF (reference sequence). DNA for the CDR3: TGTGCCACCAGCAGAGATGAGGGACACCAGAACACTGAAGCTTTCTTT. Translating gives CATSRDEGHQNTEAFF.

The chain is built from TRBV30 and TRBJ1-1; D is possibly TRBD1 (6 bases). This CDR3 comprises 15 residues. The germline CDR1 and CDR2 sequences are GTSNPN and SVGIG (reference sequence). V lost 1 base, J lost 4 bases, and 16 bases lay in between. The CDR3 coding sequence is TGTGCCTGGAGTGGGGGGCGTCAAGGGCTCACTGAAGCTTTCTTT. Amino acid sequence: CAWSGGRQGLTEAFF.

CDR3 sequence (DNA): TGTGCCAGCTCACGGGTACAGCGGGGTGAAAAACTGTTTTTT. The encoded protein is CASSRVQRGEKLFF. The chain recombines TRBV9 with TRBJ1-4; D not resolved. The germline V and J ends were trimmed by 7 bases and 7 bases, with 17 bases remaining between them. Per the germline V gene, CDR1 is SGDLS and CDR2 is YYNGEE. The CDR3 is 14 residues long.

The chain recombines TRBV25-1 with TRBJ2-2; TRBD1 matches 7 bases. The germline CDR1 and CDR2 sequences are MGHDK and SYGVNS. The CDR3 consists of 14 residues. V lost 2 bases to trimming and J lost 8 bases; unmatched junction nucleotides: 5. The CDR3 DNA sequence: TGTGCCAGCAGTGAAAGCTACAGGGGTGGGGAGCTGTTTTTT. It is translated as CASSESYRGGELFF.

CDR3 protein: CASSFLRLGLYNEQFF. CDR3 DNA: TGTGCCAGCAGTTTCCTAAGACTAGGACTATACAATGAGCAGTTCTTC. The chain recombines TRBV28 with TRBJ2-1, with D tentatively TRBD2 (6 bases). Trimming took off 3 bases at V and 4 bases at J, with 16 bases between the two ends. The CDR3 extends over 16 amino acids. Germline CDR1 and CDR2: MDHEN and SYDVKM.

The chain has TRBV7-3 and TRBJ1-1; the D is unclear. The CDR3 loop spans 15 amino acids. Trimming pared 5 bases from V and 0 bases from J, leaving 13 bases between. CDR1 and CDR2 (germline): SGHTA, FQGTGA. In DNA, the CDR3 is TGTGCCAGCAGCCTCGAGGTTGGTATGAACACTGAAGCTTTCTTT. Its protein is CASSLEVGMNTEAFF.

The chain couples TRBV28 to TRBJ1-2, with unresolved D. CDR3 size: 13 residues. Germline CDR1 reads MDHEN; CDR2 reads SYDVKM. The V end was cut by 10 bases, the J end by 3 bases, with 15 bases between. The CDR3 DNA reads as TGTGCCATCCGGAGGGCGGCGGACTATGGCTACACCTTC. This codes for CAIRRAADYGYTF.

The V and J genes are TRBV2 and TRBJ1-2; tentatively, D is TRBD1 (6 bases). Germline V CDR1 and CDR2: SNHLY, FYNNEI. V was trimmed by 8 bases and J by 1 base, leaving 20 bases between them. CDR3 length: 16 amino acids. The DNA for the CDR3 is TGTGCCAGCCTCCGTGAGGGGGACCTAATTAACTATGGCTACACCTTC. Its protein product is CASLREGDLINYGYTF. The variable domain in full, with the rest retrieved from reference TRBV2 and TRBJ1-2, is EPEVTQTPSHQVTQMGQEVILRCVPISNHLYFYWYRQILGQKVEFLVSFYNNEISEKSEIFDDQFSVERPDGSNFTLKIRSTKLEDSAMYFCASLREGDLINYGYTFGSGTRLTVV.

This chain links TRBV5-1 with TRBJ1-2; 7 bases match TRBD1. From germline, CDR1 is SGHRS and CDR2 YFSETQ. With V trimmed by 0 bases and J by 4 bases, 9 bases remained unmatched. The CDR3 runs 16 residues. The CDR3 DNA reads TGCGCCAGCAGCTTGGCTGGGGACAGAGACTTCTATGGCTACACCTTC. It translates to CASSLAGDRDFYGYTF. Full variable domain (missing parts from reference TRBV5-1 and TRBJ1-2): KAGVTQTPRYLIKTRGQQVTLSCSPISGHRSVSWYQQTPGQGLQFLFEYFSETQRNKGNFPGRFSGRQFSNSRSEMNVSTLELGDSALYLCASSLAGDRDFYGYTFGSGTRLTVV.

This chain links TRBV9 with TRBJ2-7, with 7 bases that match TRBD2. V was pared by 3 bases and J by 4 bases, with 13 bases of the junction left unmatched. In germline, CDR1 is SGDLS, CDR2 YYNGEE. The CDR3 consists of 16 residues. The CDR3 here is CASSAGGSPGGYEQYF. The CDR3 DNA is TGTGCCAGCAGCGCGGGCGGGTCGCCGGGAGGTTACGAGCAGTACTTC.

V usage is TRBV30 and J usage is TRBJ2-3; possible D gene TRBD2, 6 bases. This CDR3 region has 12 residues. V was shortened by 4 bases and J by 1 base, with 6 bases between the two germline ends. Germline V gene sequence: CDR1 GTSNPN, CDR2 SVGIG (reference sequence). CDR3 protein: CAWTSGTDTQYF. The CDR3 DNA reads TGTGCCTGGACTAGCGGCACAGATACGCAGTATTTT.

The chain uses TRBV10-2 and TRBJ2-7, with TRBD1 matching 9 bases. The CDR3 spans 13 residues. Trimming removed 8 bases from V and 4 bases from J; junction bases left unmatched: 6. Germline values: CDR1 WSHSY, CDR2 SAAADI. CDR3: CASSGQGFYEQYF. CDR3 bases: TGCGCCAGCTCGGGACAGGGTTTTTACGAGCAGTACTTC.

The chain is built from TRBV11-2 and TRBJ2-1; either TRBD1 or TRBD2 may fit D (5 bases each). The CDR3 loop spans 15 amino acids. CDR1 is SGHAT, CDR2 FQNNGV, per germline. V was trimmed by 5 bases and J by 15 bases, leaving 26 bases between them. CDR3 DNA sequence: TGTGCCAGCAGCCTAGCAGGTAGGGGTCTAGTCAAGGTGTTCTTC. Its translation: CASSLAGRGLVKVFF. Complete variable domain (other parts from reference TRBV11-2 and TRBJ2-1): EAGVAQSPRYKIIEKRQSVAFWCNPISGHATLYWYQQILGQGPKLLIQFQNNGVVDDSQLPKDRFSAERLKGVDSTLKIQPAKLEDSAVYLCASSLAGRGLVKVFFGPGTRLTVL.

The gene calls are TRBV7-3 and TRBJ2-2; 9 bases align to TRBD2. The V and J ends lost 2 bases and 7 bases, in that order; junction bases with no gene match: 8. The CDR3 runs to 16 residues. Germline CDR1 and CDR2: SGHTA and FQGTGA. The CDR3 nucleotides are TGTGCCAGCAGCTTACAATTTAGCGGGAGAGTCGGGGAGCTGTTTTTT. It yields the protein CASSLQFSGRVGELFF.

This chain links TRBV6-1 with TRBJ2-7, with TRBD1 matching over 8 bases. The CDR3 runs 14 residues. Per germline, CDR1 MNHNS and CDR2 SASEGT. The V gene end was trimmed by 6 bases and the J gene end by 0 bases; junction bases not matched to a gene: 4. The CDR3 spells CASSTGGDSYEQYF. As DNA, the CDR3 is TGTGCCAGCAGCACAGGGGGAGACTCCTACGAGCAGTACTTC.

The CDR3 nucleotides are TGCGCCAGCAGGCTGGGACTAGCGGGAGCAGGGGTGAGCACAGATACGCAGTATTTT. Translating gives CASRLGLAGAGVSTDTQYF. The chain carries TRBV4-3 and TRBJ2-3; 14 bases align to TRBD2. J gave up 0 bases and V 6 bases, and 11 bases lay outside the gene matches. The CDR3 totals 19 residues. Germline loops: CDR1 LGHNA, CDR2 YSLEER.

This chain joins TRBV6-5 and TRBJ1-1, with 9 bases aligning to TRBD1. V lost 6 bases, J lost 5 bases, and 4 bases stayed unmatched. CDR1 MNHEY and CDR2 SVGAGI come from the germline V gene. The CDR3 sequence is 13 residues long. For the CDR3, the DNA is TGTGCCAGCAGCGGACAGGGGTGGACTGAAGCTTTCTTT. Its protein product is CASSGQGWTEAFF.